Detailed here is one T cell receptor beta chain. Its specificity is unknown. The sample comes from a study of cytomegalovirus exposure and HLA in healthy donors. Only in-frame clones appear in the TCRdb table, and some are missing; sequencing was by immunoSEQ multiplex PCR. The table shows under 400,000 clones, with approximately 85% occurring only once. General study findings and limits: As confirmed in vitro, a few CMV-associated chains were specific for CMV antigens. Listed as cytomegalovirus-associated were 164 TCR beta chains. That first-cohort TCR clusters tended to co-occur in the roughly 110 validation repertoires was found in a later analysis.

V was pared by 4 bases and J by 2 bases, with 14 bases between. In germline, CDR1 is GTSNPN, CDR2 SVGIG (reference sequence). The CDR3 loop spans 15 amino acids. Sequencing used PBMCs. The chain is built from TRBV30 and TRBJ2-2, with a weak D call TRBD1 (6 bases). This receptor was identified in a man aged 30 to 39 in good health and CMV-seronegative. This chain's CDR3 is CAWKGQTINTGELFF. The CDR3 DNA is TGTGCCTGGAAAGGACAGACTATTAACACCGGGGAGCTGTTTTTT.